Listed below are T cell receptor beta chains from one sample, sequenced in a study of CD8+CD57+ T cells in acquired aplastic anemia. In TCRdb, the reads were re-called with MiXCR into one record per CDR3 protein. The table includes some 180,000 distinct CDR3 sequences, around 45% detected once. The sequenced sample was sorted CD4+, CD8+, or CD8+CD57+ T cells (not recorded which) from PBMCs. The receptor set was obtained from a human donor in good health. Each CDR3 is given with its conserved first and last residue. Fields, in order: D gene, clone size, J gene, V gene, CDR3 DNA, CDR3 protein. A D gene is named only where the DNA matches it firmly. Not all rows give a size; the values are once, few, many and, for expanded clones, a class.

TRBD1,.,TRBJ2-6,TRBV10-2,TGTGCCAGCAGCCAGGGGGCCAGCGTCCTGACTTTC,CASSQGASVLTF
.,many,TRBJ1-2,TRBV2,TGTGCCAGCAGTCCAGAAAGCAGCTATGGCTACACCTTC,CASSPESSYGYTF
TRBD2,.,TRBJ2-7,TRBV20-1,TGCAGTGCTAGAGTCGGCGGGGGAAAGTACGAGCAGTACTTC,CSARVGGGKYEQYF
.,many,TRBJ1-1,TRBV29-1,TGCAGCGTTCAGGGGCTTGGCACTGAAGCTTTCTTT,CSVQGLGTEAFF
TRBD1,many,TRBJ1-4,TRBV5-1,TGCGCCAGCAGTCAGGGGGATGCAACTAATGAAAAACTGTTTTTT,CASSQGDATNEKLFF
.,.,TRBJ1-2,TRBV11-2,TGTGCCAGCAGCGTAGCTCAGGGTACTAACTATGGCTACACCTTC,CASSVAQGTNYGYTF
.,many,TRBJ1-1,TRBV20-1,TGCAGTGCTAGAGATCTAAGGGGCGGATACACTGAAGCTTTCTTT,CSARDLRGGYTEAFF
.,.,TRBJ1-1,TRBV20-1,TGCAGTGCTAGAGATCAGGGTTGGGGAGCTTTCTTT,CSARDQGWGAFF
.,.,TRBJ1-1,TRBV11-3,TGTGCCAGCAGCTCACTCTGGACGGGGAACACTGAAGCTTTCTTT,CASSSLWTGNTEAFF
TRBD2,.,TRBJ2-3,TRBV5-4,TGTGCCAGCAGCTTTCGGGGGGGAACAGATACGCAGTATTTT,CASSFRGGTDTQYF
TRBD1,few,TRBJ2-3,TRBV10-3,TGTGCCGTGACGAGACAGGGACGCACAGATACGCAGTATTTT,CAVTRQGRTDTQYF
TRBD2,many,TRBJ2-5,TRBV11-3,TGTGCCAGCAGCCCCGGGACTAGCGGGAGTGAGACCCAGTACTTC,CASSPGTSGSETQYF
TRBD1,many,TRBJ1-6,TRBV6-1,TGTGCCACCATTGAACAGGGGAAACGGTCACCCCTCCACTTT,CATIEQGKRSPLHF
.,once,TRBJ2-3,TRBV10-3,TGCGCCATCAGTGAGCCCCGGTCCCCACCGCAGTATTTT,CAISEPRSPPQYF
.,few,TRBJ1-6,TRBV28,TGTGCCAGCAGTATCTTGGCAGCTAATTCACCCCTCCACTTT,CASSILAANSPLHF
.,many,TRBJ2-5,TRBV19,TGTGCCAGTAGTACCACTAGGGGTGGGACCCAGTACTTC,CASSTTRGGTQYF
TRBD2,.,TRBJ2-1,TRBV7-2,TGTGCCAGCAGCTTACTAGTGGGAGGGTACAATGAGCAGTTCTTC,CASSLLVGGYNEQFF
.,few,TRBJ2-1,TRBV10-3,TGTGCCATCAGTGAGCCCTTTTGGGGATACAATGAGCAGTTCTTC,CAISEPFWGYNEQFF
TRBD2,.,TRBJ2-5,TRBV7-3,TGTGCCAGCAGTTGGACTAGCGGGAGCGAGACCCAGTACTTC,CASSWTSGSETQYF
.,many,TRBJ2-2,TRBV9,TGTGCCAGCAGCCACCTCCTCGGGCGGAACACCGGGGAGCTGTTTTTT,CASSHLLGRNTGELFF
TRBD2,many,TRBJ2-3,TRBV4-1,TGCGCCAGCAGTGGGACTAGCGGAATCACAGATACGCAGTATTTT,CASSGTSGITDTQYF
.,many,TRBJ2-3,TRBV20-1,TGCAGTGCTGAGGGGGGGAGCACAGATACGCAGTATTTT,CSAEGGSTDTQYF
.,many,TRBJ2-7,TRBV15,TGTGCCACCAGCAGAGAGATGGGGGGACAAGGGCAGTACTTC,CATSREMGGQGQYF
.,.,TRBJ2-7,TRBV9,TGTGCCAGCAGCGTAGGAGGGCTCGCCACCTACGAGCAGTACTTC,CASSVGGLATYEQYF
.,many,TRBJ2-6,TRBV9,TGTGCCAGCAGCGTCACCCCCGGCGGAGTCTCGAGCTCTGGGGCCAACGTCCTGACTTTC,CASSVTPGGVSSSGANVLTF
.,.,TRBJ2-7,TRBV7-9,TGTGCCAGCAGCTCGTTGACGCCCTACGAGCAGTACTTC,CASSSLTPYEQYF
.,.,TRBJ2-5,TRBV5-1,TGCGCCAGCAGCCGCACCGGGACACAGAGGGAGACCCAGTACTTC,CASSRTGTQRETQYF
TRBD2,.,TRBJ2-3,TRBV24-1,TGTGCCACCAGTGGGGCTAGCGGGAGGCGGACAGATACGCAGTATTTT,CATSGASGRRTDTQYF
.,once,TRBJ1-1,TRBV25-1,TGTGCCAGCAGTGAAGGGGGGATATCCGAGTACACTGAAGCTTTCTTT,CASSEGGISEYTEAFF
TRBD1,.,TRBJ1-2,TRBV30,TGTGCCTGGAGTTGGGGACAGGCTAACTATGGCTACACCTTC,CAWSWGQANYGYTF
.,.,TRBJ2-1,TRBV15,TGTGCCACCAGCAGAGATAGGGCGGCGGGGTATAGAAATGAGCAGTTCTTC,CATSRDRAAGYRNEQFF
.,.,TRBJ1-1,TRBV29-1,TGCAGCGCCCAGATAGGACGGGTGAACACTGAAGCTTTCTTT,CSAQIGRVNTEAFF
.,.,TRBJ2-1,TRBV19,TGTGCCACGGCAGGTCCATCCTACAATGAGCAGTTCTTC,CATAGPSYNEQFF
.,few,TRBJ2-3,TRBV24-1,TGTGCCACCAGTGATCCCAACCCTAGCCCCCATACGCAGTATTTT,CATSDPNPSPHTQYF
.,many,TRBJ2-7,TRBV6-6,TGTGCCAGCAGTTACCCGCCCGGAAACGAGCAGTACTTC,CASSYPPGNEQYF
TRBD1,.,TRBJ2-7,TRBV20-1,TGCAGTGCTGAGACAGGGTCCTACGAGCAGTACTTC,CSAETGSYEQYF
TRBD2,.,TRBJ2-2,TRBV10-3,TGTGCCATCAGGGCCACAACCGGGACTAGCGGGAACACCGGGGAGCTGTTTTTT,CAIRATTGTSGNTGELFF